This T cell receptor beta chain was sequenced in a study of blood T cell repertoires in COVID-19. V was clipped by 4 bases and J by 3 bases, with 9 bases between them. CDR1 is KGHSH and CDR2 is LQKENI in the germline V gene. The CDR3 contains 13 residues. Participants reported their clinical history, and cohort assignment relied on those reports. Original handling: Quantification of nucleated cells was approximated via reference gene primer amplification. Sequenced by immunoSEQ multiplex PCR; TCRdb stores in-frame clones only, minus some. The V and J calls and the clone size are those of that table, but D and trimming were determined from the DNA. The sample lists 250,000 or so clones; approximately 91% were seen once.

The TCR originated in a human donor in a cohort exposed to, infected with or recovered from COVID-19 (not recorded which). The donor label of this sample is uncertain. The chain links TRBV18 to TRBJ1-2, with D unclear. The sample was PBMCs or T cells enriched from blood (not recorded which). Here the CDR3 DNA reads TGTGCCAGCTCACTTTCCGGGGACTATGGCTACACCTTC. It specifies CASSLSGDYGYTF.